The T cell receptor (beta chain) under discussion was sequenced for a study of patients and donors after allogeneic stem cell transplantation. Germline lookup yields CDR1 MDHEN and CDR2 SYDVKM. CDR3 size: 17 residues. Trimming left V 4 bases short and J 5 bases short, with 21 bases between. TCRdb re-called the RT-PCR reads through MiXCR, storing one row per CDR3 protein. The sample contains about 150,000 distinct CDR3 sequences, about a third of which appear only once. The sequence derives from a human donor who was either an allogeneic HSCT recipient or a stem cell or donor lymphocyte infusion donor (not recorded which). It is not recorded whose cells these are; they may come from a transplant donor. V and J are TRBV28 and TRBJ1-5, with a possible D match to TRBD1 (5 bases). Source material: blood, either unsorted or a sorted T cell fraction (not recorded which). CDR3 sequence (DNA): TGTGCCAGCAGTTCCCCCCGACGGGGGATTGGATATCAGCCCCAGCATTTT. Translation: CASSSPRRGIGYQPQHF. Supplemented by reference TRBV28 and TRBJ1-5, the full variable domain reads DVKVTQSSRYLVKRTGEKVFLECVQDMDHENMFWYRQDPGLGLRLIYFSYDVKMKEKGDIPEGYSVSREKKERFSLILESASTNQTSMYLCASSSPRRGIGYQPQHFGDGTRLSIL.